This T cell receptor beta chain came from a study of CD8 T cells in ankylosing spondylitis. Study findings and constraints: Ankylosing spondylitis blood appeared to be characterized by a TCR beta motif of roughly eight highly homologous variants.

TCRdb called the 5' RACE reads again in MiXCR, with one record for every CDR3 protein. The data contain approximately 350,000 distinct CDR3 sequences, roughly 15% of them singletons. Comments on this clonotype: Antigen specificity is unknown.

V was clipped by 3 bases and J by 4 bases, with 19 bases between them. CDR1 and CDR2 from the germline V gene are MDHEN and SYDVKM. The CDR3 is made up of 18 amino acids. The chain uses TRBV28 and TRBJ2-6; tentative D call: TRBD1 (5 bases). Input material: blood, either unsorted or a sorted T cell fraction (not recorded which). This TCR derives from a male donor with ankylosing spondylitis or in good health (not recorded which). The CDR3 DNA follows: TGTGCCAGCAGTTTTAGTGTGGGGCTGTACCCCGGGGCCAACGTCCTGACTTTC. Amino acid sequence: CASSFSVGLYPGANVLTF.